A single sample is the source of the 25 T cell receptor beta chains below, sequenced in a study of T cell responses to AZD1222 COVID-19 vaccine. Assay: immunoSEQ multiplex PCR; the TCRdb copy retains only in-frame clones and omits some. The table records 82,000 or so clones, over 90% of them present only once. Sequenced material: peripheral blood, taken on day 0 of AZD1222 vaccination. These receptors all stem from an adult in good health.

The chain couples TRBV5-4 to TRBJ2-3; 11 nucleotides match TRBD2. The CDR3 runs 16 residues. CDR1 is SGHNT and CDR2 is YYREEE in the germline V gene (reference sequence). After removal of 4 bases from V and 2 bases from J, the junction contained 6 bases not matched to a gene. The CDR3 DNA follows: TGTGCCAGCAGCGAACGACTAGCGGGGATCACAGATACGCAGTATTTT. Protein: CASSERLAGITDTQYF.

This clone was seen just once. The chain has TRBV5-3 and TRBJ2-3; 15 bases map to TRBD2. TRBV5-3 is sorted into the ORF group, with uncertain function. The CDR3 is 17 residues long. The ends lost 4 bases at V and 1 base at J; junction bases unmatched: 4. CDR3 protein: CARSRTSGGAGTDTQYF. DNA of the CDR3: TGTGCCAGAAGCCGGACTAGCGGGGGGGCCGGCACAGATACGCAGTATTTT.

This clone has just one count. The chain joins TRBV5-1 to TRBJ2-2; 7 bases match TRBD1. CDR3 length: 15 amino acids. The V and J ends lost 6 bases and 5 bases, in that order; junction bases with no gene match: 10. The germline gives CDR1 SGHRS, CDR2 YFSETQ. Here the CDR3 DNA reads TGCGCCAGCACCCCCCTTACAGGGGATACCGGGGAGCTGTTTTTT. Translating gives CASTPLTGDTGELFF.

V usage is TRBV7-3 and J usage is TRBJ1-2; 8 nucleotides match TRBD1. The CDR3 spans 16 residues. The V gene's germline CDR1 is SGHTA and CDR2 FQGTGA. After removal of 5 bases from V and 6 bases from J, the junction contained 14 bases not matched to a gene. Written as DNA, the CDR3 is TGTGCCAGCAGCCGAACCTCAGGACAGGGAAGGGATGGCTACACCTTC. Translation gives CASSRTSGQGRDGYTF.

CDR3 amino acids: CASSFTARGQYF. Written as DNA, the CDR3 is TGTGCCAGCAGTTTCACGGCCCGGGGGCAGTACTTC. The chain couples TRBV28 to TRBJ2-7, with D possibly TRBD2 on 5 matching bases. Germline V gene data show CDR1 as MDHEN and CDR2 as SYDVKM. Trimming took 3 bases from V and 9 from J, leaving 12 bases between them. The CDR3 extends over 12 amino acids.

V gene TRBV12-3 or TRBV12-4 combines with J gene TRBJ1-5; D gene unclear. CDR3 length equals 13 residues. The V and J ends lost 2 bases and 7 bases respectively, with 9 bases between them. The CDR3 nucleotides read TGTGCCAGCAGTTTACAGGTGGGGCAGCCCCAGCATTTT. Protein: CASSLQVGQPQHF.

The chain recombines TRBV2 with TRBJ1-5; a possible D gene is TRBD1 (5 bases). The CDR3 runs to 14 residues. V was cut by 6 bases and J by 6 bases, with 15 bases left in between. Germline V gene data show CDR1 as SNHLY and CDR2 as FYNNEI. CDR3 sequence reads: CASRYAGRGQPQHF. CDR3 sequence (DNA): TGTGCCAGCAGGTACGCTGGGAGGGGTCAGCCCCAGCATTTT. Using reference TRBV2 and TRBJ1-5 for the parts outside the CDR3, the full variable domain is EPEVTQTPSHQVTQMGQEVILRCVPISNHLYFYWYRQILGQKVEFLVSFYNNEISEKSEIFDDQFSVERPDGSNFTLKIRSTKLEDSAMYFCASRYAGRGQPQHFGDGTRLSIL.

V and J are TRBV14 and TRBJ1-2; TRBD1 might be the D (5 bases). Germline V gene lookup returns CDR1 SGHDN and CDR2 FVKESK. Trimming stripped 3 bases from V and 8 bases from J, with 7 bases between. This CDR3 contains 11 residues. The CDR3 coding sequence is TGTGCCAGCAGCCAGAAGGGGGGCTACACCTTC. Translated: CASSQKGGYTF.

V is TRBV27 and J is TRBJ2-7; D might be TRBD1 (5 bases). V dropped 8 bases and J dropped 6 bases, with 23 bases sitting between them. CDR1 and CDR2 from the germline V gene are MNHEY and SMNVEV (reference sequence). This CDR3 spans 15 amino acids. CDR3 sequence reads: CASRPTGLGVFEQYF. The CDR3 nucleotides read TGTGCCAGCCGTCCGACGGGTCTAGGGGTCTTCGAGCAGTACTTC.

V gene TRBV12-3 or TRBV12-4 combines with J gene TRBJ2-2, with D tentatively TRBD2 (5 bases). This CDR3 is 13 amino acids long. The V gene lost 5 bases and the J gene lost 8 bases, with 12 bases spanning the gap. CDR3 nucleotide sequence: TGTGCCAGCAGTCGTTTAACGGGGGGGGAGCTGTTTTTT. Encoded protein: CASSRLTGGELFF.

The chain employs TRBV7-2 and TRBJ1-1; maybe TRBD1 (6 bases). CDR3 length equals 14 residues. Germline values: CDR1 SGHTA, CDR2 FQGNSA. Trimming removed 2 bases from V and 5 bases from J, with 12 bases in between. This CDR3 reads CASSLLKGGTEAFF. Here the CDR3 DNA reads TGTGCCAGCAGCTTATTAAAGGGGGGAACTGAAGCTTTCTTT.

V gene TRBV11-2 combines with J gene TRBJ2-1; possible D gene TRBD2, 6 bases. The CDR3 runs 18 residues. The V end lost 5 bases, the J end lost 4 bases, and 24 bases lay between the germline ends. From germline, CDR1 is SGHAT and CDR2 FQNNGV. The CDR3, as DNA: TGTGCCAGCAGCCCCGGGACTTTACCCTCATCCATTTACAATGAGCAGTTCTTC. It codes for CASSPGTLPSSIYNEQFF.

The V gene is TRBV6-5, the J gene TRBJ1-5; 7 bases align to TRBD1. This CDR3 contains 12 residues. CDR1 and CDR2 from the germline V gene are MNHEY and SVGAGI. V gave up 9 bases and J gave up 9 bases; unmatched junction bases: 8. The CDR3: CASQGGFLPQHF. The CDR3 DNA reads TGTGCCAGTCAAGGGGGCTTTCTGCCCCAGCATTTT.

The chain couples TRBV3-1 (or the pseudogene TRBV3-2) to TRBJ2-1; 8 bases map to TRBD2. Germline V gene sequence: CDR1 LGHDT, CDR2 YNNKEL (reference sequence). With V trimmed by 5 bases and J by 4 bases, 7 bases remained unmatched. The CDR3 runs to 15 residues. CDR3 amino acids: CASSRSGGSYNEQFF. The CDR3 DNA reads TGTGCCAGCAGCAGGAGCGGGGGCTCTTACAATGAGCAGTTCTTC.

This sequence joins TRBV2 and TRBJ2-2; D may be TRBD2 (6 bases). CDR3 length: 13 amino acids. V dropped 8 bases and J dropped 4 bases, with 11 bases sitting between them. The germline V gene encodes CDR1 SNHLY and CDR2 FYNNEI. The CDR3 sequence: CASLRGLTGELFF. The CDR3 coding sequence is TGTGCCAGCCTAAGGGGACTCACCGGGGAGCTGTTTTTT.

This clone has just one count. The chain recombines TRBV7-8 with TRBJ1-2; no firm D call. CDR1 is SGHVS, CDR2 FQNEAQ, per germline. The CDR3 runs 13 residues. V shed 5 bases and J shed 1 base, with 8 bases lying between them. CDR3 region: CASSPGVNYGYTF. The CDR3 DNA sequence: TGTGCCAGCAGCCCCGGAGTTAACTATGGCTACACCTTC.

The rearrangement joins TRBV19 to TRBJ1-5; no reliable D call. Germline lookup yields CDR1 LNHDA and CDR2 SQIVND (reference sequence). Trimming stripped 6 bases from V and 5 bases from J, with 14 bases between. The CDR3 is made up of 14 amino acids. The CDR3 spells CASRIRGVHQPQHF. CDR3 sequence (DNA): TGTGCCAGTAGGATCCGCGGGGTTCATCAGCCCCAGCATTTT.

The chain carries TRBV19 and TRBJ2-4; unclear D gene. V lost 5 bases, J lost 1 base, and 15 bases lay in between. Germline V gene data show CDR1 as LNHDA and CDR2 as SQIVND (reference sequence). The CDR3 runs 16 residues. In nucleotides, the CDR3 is TGTGCCAGTAGTCGTTTCGGAGAATCTGCCAAAAACATTCAGTACTTC. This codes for CASSRFGESAKNIQYF.

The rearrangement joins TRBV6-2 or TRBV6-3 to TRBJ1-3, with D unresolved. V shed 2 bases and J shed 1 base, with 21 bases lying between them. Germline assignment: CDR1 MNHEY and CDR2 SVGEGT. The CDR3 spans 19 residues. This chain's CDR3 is CASSYVAIHYLSSGNTIYF. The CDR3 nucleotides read TGTGCCAGCAGTTACGTGGCGATCCATTATCTCTCTTCTGGAAACACCATATATTTT.

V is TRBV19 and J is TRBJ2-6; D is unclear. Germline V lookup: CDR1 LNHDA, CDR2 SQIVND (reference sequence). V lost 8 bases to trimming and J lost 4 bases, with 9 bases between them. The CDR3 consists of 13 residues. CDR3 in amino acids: CASDATGANVLTF. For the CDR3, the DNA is TGTGCCAGTGACGCAACCGGGGCCAACGTCCTGACTTTC.

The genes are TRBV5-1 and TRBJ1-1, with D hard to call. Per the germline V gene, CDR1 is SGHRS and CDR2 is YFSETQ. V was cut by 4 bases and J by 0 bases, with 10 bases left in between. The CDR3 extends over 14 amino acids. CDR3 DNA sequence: TGCGCCAGCAGCCGCACTGATTTGAACACTGAAGCTTTCTTT. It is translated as CASSRTDLNTEAFF.

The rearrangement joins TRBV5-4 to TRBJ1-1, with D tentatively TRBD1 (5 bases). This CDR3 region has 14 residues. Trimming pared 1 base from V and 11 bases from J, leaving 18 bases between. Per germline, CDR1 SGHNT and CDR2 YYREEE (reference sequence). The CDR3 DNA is TGTGCCAGCAGCTTGAGTGCAGGGAATCCCGGGGCTTTCTTT. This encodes CASSLSAGNPGAFF.

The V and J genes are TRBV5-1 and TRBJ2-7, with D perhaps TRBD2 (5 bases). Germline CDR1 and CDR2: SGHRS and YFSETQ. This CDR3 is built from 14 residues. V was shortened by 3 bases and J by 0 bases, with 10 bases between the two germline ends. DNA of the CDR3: TGCGCCAGCAGCTCGAGGGCCTTCTCCTACGAGCAGTACTTC. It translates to CASSSRAFSYEQYF.

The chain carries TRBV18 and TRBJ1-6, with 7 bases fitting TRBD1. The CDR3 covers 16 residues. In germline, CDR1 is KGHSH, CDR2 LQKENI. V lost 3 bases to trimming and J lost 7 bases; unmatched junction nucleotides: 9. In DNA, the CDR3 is TGTGCCAGCTCACCGAAGCGAACAGGGGAGAATTCACCCCTCCACTTT. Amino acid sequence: CASSPKRTGENSPLHF.

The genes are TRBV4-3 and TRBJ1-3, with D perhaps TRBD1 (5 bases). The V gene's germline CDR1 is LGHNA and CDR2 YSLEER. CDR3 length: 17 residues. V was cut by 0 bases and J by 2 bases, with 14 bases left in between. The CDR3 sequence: CASSQDYYGGPGNTIYF. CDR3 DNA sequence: TGCGCCAGCAGCCAAGACTATTACGGGGGTCCTGGAAACACCATATATTTT.